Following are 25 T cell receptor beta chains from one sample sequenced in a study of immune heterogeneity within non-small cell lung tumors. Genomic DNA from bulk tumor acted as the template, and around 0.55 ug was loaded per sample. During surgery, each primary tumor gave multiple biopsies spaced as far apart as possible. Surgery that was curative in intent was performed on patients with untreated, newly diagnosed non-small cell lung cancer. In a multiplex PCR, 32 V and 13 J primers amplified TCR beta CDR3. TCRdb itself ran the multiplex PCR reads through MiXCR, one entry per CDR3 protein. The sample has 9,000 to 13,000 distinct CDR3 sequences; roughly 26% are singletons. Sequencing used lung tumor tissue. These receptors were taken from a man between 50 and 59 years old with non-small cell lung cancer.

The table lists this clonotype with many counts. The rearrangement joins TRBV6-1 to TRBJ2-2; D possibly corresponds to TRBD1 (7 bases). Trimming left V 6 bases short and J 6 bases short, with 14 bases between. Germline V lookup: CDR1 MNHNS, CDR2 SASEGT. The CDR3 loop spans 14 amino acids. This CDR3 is CASSETGEAGELFF. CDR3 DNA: TGTGCCAGCAGCGAAACAGGGGAGGCCGGGGAGCTGTTTTTT.

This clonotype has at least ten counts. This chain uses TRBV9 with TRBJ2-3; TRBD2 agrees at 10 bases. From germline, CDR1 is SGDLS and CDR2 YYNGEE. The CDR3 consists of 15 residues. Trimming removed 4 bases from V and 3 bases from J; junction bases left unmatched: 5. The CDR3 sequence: CASSPRSGGTDTQYF. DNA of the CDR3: TGTGCCAGCAGCCCCCGTAGCGGGGGGACAGATACGCAGTATTTT.

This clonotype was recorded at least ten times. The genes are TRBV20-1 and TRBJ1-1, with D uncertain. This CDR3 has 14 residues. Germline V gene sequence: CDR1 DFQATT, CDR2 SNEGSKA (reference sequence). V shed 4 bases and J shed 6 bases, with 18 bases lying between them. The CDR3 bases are TGCAGTGCTACCCTAACTGAGGGCTGGGCTGAAGCTTTCTTT. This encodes CSATLTEGWAEAFF.

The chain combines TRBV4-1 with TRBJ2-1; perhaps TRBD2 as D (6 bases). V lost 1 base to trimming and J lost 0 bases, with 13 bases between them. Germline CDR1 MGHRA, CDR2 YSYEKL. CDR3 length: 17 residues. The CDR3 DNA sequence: TGCGCCAGCAGCCAAGTACAACTAGCCATCTCCTACAATGAGCAGTTCTTC. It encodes CASSQVQLAISYNEQFF.

The CDR3: CASSPSGQETQYF. The CDR3 region has the DNA TGTGCCAGCTCTCCTAGCGGACAAGAGACCCAGTACTTC. The chain has TRBV6-1 and TRBJ2-5; 7 bases are a match to TRBD2. The CDR3 totals 13 residues. The V gene's germline CDR1 is MNHNS and CDR2 SASEGT. J gave up 2 bases and V 8 bases, and 5 bases lay outside the gene matches.

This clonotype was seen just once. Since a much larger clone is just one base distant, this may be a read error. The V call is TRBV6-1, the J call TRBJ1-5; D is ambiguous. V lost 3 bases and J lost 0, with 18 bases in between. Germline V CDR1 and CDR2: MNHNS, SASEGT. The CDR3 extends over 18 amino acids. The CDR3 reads CASSDRTESYYSNQPQHF. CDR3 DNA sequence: TGTGCCAGCAGTGATCGCACGGAGTCATATTATAGCAATCAGCCCCAGCATTTT.

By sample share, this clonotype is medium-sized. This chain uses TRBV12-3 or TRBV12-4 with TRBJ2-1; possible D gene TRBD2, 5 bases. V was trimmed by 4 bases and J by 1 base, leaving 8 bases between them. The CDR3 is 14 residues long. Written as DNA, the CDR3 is TGTGCCAGCAGTTCACGGGGTTCCTACAATGAGCAGTTCTTC. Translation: CASSSRGSYNEQFF.

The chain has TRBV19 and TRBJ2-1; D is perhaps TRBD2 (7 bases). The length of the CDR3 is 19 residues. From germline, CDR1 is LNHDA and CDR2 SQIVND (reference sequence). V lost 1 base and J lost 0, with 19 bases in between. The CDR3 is CASSIVGGGTVSSYNEQFF. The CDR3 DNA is TGTGCCAGTAGTATAGTAGGGGGAGGGACGGTGTCCTCCTACAATGAGCAGTTCTTC. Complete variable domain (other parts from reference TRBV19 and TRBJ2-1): DGGITQSPKYLFRKEGQNVTLSCEQNLNHDAMYWYRQDPGQGLRLIYYSQIVNDFQKGDIAEGYSVSREKKESFPLTVTSAQKNPTAFYLCASSIVGGGTVSSYNEQFFGPGTRLTVL.

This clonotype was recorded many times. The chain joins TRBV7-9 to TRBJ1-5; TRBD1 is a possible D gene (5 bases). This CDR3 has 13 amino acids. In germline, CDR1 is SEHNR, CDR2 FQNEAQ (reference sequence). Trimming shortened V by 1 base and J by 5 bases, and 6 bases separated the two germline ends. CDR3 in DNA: TGTGCCAGCAGCTTAGTGGGGGATCAGCCCCAGCATTTT. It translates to CASSLVGDQPQHF.

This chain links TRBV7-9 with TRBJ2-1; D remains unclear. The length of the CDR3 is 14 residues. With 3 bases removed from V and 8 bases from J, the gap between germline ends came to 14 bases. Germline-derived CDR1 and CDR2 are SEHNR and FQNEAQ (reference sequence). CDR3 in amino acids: CASSLGHGSDEQFF. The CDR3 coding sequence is TGTGCCAGCAGCTTGGGCCATGGTTCCGATGAGCAGTTCTTC. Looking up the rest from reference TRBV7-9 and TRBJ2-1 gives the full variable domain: DTGVSQNPRHKITKRGQNVTFRCDPISEHNRLYWYRQTLGQGPEFLTYFQNEAQLEKSRLLSDRFSAERPKGSFSTLEIQRTEQGDSAMYLCASSLGHGSDEQFFGPGTRLTVL.

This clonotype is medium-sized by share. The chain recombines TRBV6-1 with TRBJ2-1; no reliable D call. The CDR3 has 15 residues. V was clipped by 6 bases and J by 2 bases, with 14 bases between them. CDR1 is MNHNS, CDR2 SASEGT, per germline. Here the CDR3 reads CASSLDPRAYNEQFF. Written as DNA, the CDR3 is TGTGCCAGCAGCCTAGACCCTCGAGCCTACAATGAGCAGTTCTTC.

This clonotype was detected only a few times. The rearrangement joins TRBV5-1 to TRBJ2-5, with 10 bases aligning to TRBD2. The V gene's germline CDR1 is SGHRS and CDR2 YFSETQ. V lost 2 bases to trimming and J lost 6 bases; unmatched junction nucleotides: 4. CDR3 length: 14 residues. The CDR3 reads CASSFASGGQTQYF. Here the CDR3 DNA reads TGCGCCAGCAGCTTTGCTAGCGGGGGACAGACCCAGTACTTC.

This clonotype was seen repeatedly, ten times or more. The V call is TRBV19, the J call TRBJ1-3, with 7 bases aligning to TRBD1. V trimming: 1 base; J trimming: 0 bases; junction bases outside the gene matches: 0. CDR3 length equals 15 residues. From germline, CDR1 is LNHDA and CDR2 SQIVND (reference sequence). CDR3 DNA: TGTGCCAGTAGTATAGGGACAGGCTCTGGAAACACCATATATTTT. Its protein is CASSIGTGSGNTIYF.

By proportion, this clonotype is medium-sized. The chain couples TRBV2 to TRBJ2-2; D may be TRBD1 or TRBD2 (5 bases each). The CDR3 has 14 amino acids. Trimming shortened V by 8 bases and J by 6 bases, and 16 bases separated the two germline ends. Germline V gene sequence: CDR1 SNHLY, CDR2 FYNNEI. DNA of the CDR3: TGTGCCAGCCGAAGTGGGACGGTGGCCGGGGAGCTGTTTTTT. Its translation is CASRSGTVAGELFF.

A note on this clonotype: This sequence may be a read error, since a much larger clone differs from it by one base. In DNA, the CDR3 is TGTGCCAGCAGTTTACGGTTCGGCAGGGGAATCACCATATATTTT. Its translation: CASSLRFGRGITIYF. The rearrangement uses TRBV28 and TRBJ1-3, with a tentative D call TRBD1 (6 bases). CDR3 size: 15 residues. Germline CDR1 MDHEN, CDR2 SYDVKM.

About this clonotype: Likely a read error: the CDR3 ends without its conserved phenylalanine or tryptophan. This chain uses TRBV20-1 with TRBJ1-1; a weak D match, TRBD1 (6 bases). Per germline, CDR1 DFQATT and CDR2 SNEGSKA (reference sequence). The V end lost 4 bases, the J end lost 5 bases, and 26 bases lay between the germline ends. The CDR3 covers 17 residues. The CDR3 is CSAKPSRDTLGGTEAFL. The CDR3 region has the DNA TGCAGTGCTAAACCGTCCCGGGACACCCTTGGGGGTACTGAAGCTTTCCTT.

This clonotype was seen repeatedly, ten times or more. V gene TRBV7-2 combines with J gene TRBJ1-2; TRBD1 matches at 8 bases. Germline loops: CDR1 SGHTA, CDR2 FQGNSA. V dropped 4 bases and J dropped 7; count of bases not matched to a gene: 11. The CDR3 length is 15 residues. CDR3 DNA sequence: TGTGCCAGCAGCTCTAACCGACAGGGGTCGGGTGGCTACACCTTC. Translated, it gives CASSSNRQGSGGYTF.

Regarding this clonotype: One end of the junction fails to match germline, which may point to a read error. The CDR3 here is CRVEVRRNTGELFF. The DNA for the CDR3 is TGCAGGGTTGAAGTCAGGAGGAACACCGGGGAGCTGTTTTTT. V gene TRBV29-1 combines with J gene TRBJ2-2; no clear D. CDR1 is SQVTM and CDR2 is ANQGSEA in the germline V gene. The CDR3 has 14 residues.

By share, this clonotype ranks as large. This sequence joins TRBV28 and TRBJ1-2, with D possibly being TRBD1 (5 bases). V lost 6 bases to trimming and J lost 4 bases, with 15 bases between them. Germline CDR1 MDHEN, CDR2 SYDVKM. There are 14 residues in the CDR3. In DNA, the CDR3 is TGTGCCAGCAGATCTTCCGGGACGGCCTATGGCTACACCTTC. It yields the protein CASRSSGTAYGYTF.

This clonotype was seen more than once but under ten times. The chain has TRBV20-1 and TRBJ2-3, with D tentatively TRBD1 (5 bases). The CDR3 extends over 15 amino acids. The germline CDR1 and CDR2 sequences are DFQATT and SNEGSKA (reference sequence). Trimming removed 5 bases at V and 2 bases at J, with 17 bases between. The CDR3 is CSAHSWTLLTDTQYF. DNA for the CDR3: TGCAGTGCTCACTCTTGGACACTCCTCACAGATACGCAGTATTTT.

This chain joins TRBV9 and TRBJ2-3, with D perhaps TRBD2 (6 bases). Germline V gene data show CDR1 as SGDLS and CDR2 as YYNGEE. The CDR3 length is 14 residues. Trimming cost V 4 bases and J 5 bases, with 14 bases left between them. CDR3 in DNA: TGTGCCAGCAGCATAGGGCTAGCGCAAGATACGCAGTATTTT. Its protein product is CASSIGLAQDTQYF.

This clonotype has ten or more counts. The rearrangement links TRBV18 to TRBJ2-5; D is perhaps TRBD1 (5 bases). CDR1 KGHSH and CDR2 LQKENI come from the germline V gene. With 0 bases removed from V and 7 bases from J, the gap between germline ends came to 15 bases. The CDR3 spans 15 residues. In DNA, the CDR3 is TGTGCCAGCTCACCACCGGTAGGGGCCCTGGGGACCCAGTACTTC. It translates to CASSPPVGALGTQYF.

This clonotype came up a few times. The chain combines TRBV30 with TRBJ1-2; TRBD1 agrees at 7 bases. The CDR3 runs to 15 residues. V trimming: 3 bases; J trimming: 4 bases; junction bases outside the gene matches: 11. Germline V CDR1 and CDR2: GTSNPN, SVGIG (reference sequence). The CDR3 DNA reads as TGTGCCTGGAGGGAACAGGGGAGAATGGTCTATGGCTACACCTTC. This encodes CAWREQGRMVYGYTF.

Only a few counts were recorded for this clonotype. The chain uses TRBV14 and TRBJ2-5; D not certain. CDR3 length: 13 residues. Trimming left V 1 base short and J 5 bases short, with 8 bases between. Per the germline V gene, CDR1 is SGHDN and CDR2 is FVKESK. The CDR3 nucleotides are TGTGCCAGCAGCCAAGGGTCAAGGGAGACCCAGTACTTC. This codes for CASSQGSRETQYF. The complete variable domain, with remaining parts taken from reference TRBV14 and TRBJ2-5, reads EAGVTQFPSHSVIEKGQTVTLRCDPISGHDNLYWYRRVMGKEIKFLLHFVKESKQDESGMPNNRFLAERTGGTYSTLKVQPAELEDSGVYFCASSQGSRETQYFGPGTRLLVL.

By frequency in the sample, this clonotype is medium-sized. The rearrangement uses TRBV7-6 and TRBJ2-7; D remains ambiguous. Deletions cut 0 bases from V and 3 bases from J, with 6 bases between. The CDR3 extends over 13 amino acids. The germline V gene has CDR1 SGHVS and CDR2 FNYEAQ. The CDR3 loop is CASSLASDYEQYF. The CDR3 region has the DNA TGTGCCAGCAGCTTAGCTTCAGACTACGAGCAGTACTTC.